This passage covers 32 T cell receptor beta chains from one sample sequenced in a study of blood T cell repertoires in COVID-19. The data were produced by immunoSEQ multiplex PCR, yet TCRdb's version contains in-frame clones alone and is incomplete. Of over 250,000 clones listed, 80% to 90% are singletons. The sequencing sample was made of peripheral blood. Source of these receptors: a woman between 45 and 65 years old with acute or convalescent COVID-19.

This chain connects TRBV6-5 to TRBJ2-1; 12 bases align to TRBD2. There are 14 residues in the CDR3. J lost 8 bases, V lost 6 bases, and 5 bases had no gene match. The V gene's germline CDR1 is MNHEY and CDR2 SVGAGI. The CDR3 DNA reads TGTGCCAGCAGCCCGACTAGCGGGAGCTATGAGCAGTTCTTC. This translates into CASSPTSGSYEQFF.

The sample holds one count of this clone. For the CDR3, the DNA is TGTGCCACCAGTGACCCCAGGGGTGGGGGTGAAAAACTGTTTTTT. Translating gives CATSDPRGGGEKLFF. The chain uses TRBV24-1 and TRBJ1-4; the D gene is possibly TRBD1 (6 bases). CDR3 size: 15 residues. Germline V gene sequence: CDR1 KGHDR, CDR2 SFDVKD. V lost 4 bases and J 7 bases, leaving 15 bases between the germline ends.

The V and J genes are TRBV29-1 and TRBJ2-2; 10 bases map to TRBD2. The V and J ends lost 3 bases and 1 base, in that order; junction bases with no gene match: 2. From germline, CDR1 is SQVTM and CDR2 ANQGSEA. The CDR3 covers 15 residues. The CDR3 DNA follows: TGCAGCGTTGACGGGACTAGCGAGAACACCGGGGAGCTGTTTTTT. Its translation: CSVDGTSENTGELFF.

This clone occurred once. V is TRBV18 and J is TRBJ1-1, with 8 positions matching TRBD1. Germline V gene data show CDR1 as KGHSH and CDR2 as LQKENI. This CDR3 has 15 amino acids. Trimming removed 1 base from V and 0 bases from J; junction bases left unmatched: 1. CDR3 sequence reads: CASSPRTGLNTEAFF. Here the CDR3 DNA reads TGTGCCAGCTCACCACGGACAGGGCTGAACACTGAAGCTTTCTTT.

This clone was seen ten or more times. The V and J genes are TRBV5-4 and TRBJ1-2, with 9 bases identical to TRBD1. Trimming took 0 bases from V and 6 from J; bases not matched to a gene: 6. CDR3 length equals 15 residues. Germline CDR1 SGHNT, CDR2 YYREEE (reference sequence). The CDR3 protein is CASSLGDRENHGYTF. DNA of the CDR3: TGTGCCAGCAGCTTGGGGGACAGGGAAAATCATGGCTACACCTTC.

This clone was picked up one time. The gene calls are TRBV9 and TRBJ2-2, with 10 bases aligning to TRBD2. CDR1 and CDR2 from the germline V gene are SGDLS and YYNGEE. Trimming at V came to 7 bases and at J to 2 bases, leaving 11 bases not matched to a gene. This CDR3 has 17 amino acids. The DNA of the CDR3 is TGTGCCAGCGCCGAACCGGGACTAGCGAGTAACACCGGGGAGCTGTTTTTT. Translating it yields CASAEPGLASNTGELFF.

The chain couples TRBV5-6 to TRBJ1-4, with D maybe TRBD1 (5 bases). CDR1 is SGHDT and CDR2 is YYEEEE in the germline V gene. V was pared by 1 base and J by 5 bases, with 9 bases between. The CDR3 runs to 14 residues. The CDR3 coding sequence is TGTGCCAGCAGCTTGAGGGGCCCGAATGAAAAACTGTTTTTT. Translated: CASSLRGPNEKLFF.

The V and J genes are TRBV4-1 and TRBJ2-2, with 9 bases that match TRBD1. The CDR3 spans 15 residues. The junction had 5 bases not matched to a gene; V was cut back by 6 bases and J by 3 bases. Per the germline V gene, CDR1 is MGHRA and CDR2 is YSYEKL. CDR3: CASRPGQGYTGELFF. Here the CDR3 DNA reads TGCGCCAGCAGGCCGGGACAGGGCTACACCGGGGAGCTGTTTTTT.

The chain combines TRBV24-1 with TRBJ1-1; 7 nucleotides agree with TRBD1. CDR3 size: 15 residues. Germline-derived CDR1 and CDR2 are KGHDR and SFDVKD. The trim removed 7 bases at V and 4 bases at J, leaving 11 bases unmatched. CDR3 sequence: CATRALRGDGTEAFF. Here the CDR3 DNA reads TGTGCCACCAGGGCCCTCAGGGGGGACGGCACTGAAGCTTTCTTT.

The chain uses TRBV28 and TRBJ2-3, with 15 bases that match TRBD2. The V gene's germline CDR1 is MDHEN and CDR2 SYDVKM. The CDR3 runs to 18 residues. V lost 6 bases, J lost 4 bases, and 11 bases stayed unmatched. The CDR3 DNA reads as TGTGCCAGCAGCCAAAGATTCGGACTAGCGGGAGGGTCAGATACGCAGTATTTT. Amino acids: CASSQRFGLAGGSDTQYF.

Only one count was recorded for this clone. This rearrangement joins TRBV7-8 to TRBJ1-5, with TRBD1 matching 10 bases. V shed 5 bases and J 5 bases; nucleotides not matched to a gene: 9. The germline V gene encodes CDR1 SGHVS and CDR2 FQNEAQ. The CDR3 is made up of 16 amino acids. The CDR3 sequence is CASSISGQGYDQPQHF. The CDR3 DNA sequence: TGTGCCAGCAGCATATCGGGACAGGGGTACGATCAGCCCCAGCATTTT.

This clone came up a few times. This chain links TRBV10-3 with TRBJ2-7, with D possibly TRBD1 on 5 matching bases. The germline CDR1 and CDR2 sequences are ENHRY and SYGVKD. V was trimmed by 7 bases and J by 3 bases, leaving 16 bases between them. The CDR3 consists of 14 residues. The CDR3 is CAIKTAQGGYEQYF. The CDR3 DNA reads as TGTGCCATCAAGACAGCTCAGGGTGGCTACGAGCAGTACTTC.

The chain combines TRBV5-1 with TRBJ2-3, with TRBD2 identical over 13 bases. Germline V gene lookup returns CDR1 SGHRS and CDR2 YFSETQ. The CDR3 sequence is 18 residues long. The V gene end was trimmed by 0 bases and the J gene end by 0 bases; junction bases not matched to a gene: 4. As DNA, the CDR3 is TGCGCCAGCAGCTTGGACGGGACTAGCGGGAAGAGCACAGATACGCAGTATTTT. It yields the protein CASSLDGTSGKSTDTQYF.

The CDR3 DNA reads as TGTGCCAGCAGCTCGGACTGGAGTCGGAATGAGCAGTTCTTC. This codes for CASSSDWSRNEQFF. The gene calls are TRBV11-2 and TRBJ2-1; weak D call: TRBD2 (5 bases). CDR1 is SGHAT, CDR2 FQNNGV, per germline. CDR3 size: 14 residues. The V end was cut by 4 bases, the J end by 7 bases, with 14 bases between.

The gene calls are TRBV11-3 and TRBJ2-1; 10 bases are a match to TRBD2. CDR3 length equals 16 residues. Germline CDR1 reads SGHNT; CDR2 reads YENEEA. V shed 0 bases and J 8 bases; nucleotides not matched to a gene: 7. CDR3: CASSLEDASGRYEQFF. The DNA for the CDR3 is TGTGCCAGCAGCTTAGAAGACGCTAGCGGGAGATATGAGCAGTTCTTC.

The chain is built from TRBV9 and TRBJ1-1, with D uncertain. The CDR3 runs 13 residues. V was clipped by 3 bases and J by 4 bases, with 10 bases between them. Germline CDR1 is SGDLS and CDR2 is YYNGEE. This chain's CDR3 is CASSGRGGTEAFF. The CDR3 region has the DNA TGTGCCAGCAGCGGACGAGGCGGCACTGAAGCTTTCTTT.

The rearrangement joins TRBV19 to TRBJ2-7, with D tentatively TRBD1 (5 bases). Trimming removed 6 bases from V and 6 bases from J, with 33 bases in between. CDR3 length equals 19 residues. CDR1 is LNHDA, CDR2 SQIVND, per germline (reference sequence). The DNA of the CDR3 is TGTGCCAGTAGCCGGCCGGGCCCCCGGACACAGGAGATGATGAGCGAGCAGTACTTC. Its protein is CASSRPGPRTQEMMSEQYF.

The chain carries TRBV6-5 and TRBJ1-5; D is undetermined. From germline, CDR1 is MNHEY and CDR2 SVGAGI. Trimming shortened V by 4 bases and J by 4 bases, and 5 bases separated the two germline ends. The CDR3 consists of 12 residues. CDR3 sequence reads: CASSSGNQPQHF. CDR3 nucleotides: TGTGCCAGCAGTTCGGGGAATCAGCCCCAGCATTTT.

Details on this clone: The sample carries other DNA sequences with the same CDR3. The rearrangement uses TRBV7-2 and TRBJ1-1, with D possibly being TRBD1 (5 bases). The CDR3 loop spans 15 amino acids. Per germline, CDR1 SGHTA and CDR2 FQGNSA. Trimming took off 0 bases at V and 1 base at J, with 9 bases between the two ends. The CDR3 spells CASSLAGGTNTEAFF. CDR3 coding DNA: TGTGCCAGCAGCTTAGCGGGGGGGACGAACACTGAAGCTTTCTTT.

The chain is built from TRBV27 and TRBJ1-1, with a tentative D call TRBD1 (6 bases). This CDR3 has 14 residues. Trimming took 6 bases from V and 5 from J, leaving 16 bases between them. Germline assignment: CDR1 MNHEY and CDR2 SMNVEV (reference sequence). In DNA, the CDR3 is TGTGCCAGCAGATTGGCAGGGGAGAGGACTGAAGCTTTCTTT. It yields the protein CASRLAGERTEAFF.

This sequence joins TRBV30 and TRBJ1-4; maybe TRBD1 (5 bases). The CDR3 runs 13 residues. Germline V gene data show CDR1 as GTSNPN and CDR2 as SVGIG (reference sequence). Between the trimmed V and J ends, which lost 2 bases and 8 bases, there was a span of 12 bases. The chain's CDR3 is CAWSSGGDEKLFF. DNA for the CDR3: TGTGCCTGGAGTAGCGGGGGGGACGAAAAACTGTTTTTT.

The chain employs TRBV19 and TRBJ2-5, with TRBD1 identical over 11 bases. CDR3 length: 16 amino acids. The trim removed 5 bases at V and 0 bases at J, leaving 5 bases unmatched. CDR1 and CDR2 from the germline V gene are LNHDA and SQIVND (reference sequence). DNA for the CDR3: TGTGCCAGTAGTCGGGACAGGGGGGACTACCAAGAGACCCAGTACTTC. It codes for CASSRDRGDYQETQYF.

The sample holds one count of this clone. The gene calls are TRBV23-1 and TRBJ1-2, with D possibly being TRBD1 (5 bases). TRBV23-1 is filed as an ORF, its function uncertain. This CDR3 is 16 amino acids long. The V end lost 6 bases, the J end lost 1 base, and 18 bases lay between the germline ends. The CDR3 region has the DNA TGCGCCAGCAGACCTCACCCGGGACTGATTAACTATGGCTACACCTTC. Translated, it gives CASRPHPGLINYGYTF.

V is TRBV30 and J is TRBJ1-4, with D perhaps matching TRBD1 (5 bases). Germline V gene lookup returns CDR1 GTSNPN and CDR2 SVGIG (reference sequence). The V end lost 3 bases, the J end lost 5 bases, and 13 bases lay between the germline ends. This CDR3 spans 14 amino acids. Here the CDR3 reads CAWSIHRLNEKLFF. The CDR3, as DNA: TGTGCCTGGAGCATACACAGGTTAAATGAAAAACTGTTTTTT.

This chain's CDR3 is CASSVAFQGAYGYTF. The CDR3 DNA reads as TGTGCCAGCAGCGTAGCTTTCCAGGGGGCCTATGGCTACACCTTC. The V gene is TRBV9, the J gene TRBJ1-2, with 8 nucleotides matching TRBD1. This CDR3 spans 15 amino acids. V lost 0 bases and J lost 4; bases outside the gene matches: 5. Germline V gene sequence: CDR1 SGDLS, CDR2 YYNGEE.

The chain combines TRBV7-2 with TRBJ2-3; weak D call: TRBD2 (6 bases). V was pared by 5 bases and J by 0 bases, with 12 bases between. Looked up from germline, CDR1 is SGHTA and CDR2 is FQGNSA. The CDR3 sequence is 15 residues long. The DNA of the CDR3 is TGTGCCAGCAGCCCCGGGAGAGTGAGCACAGATACGCAGTATTTT. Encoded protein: CASSPGRVSTDTQYF.

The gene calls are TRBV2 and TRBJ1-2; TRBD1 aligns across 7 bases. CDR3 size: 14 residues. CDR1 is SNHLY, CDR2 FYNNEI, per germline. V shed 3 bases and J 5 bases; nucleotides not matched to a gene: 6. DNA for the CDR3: TGTGCCAGCAGTGAGGGACAGCCTATGTATGGCTACACCTTC. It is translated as CASSEGQPMYGYTF.

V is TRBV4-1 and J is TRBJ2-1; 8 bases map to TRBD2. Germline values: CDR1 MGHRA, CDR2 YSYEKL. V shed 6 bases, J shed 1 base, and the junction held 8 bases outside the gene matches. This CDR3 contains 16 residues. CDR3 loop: CASSRIGLASYNEQFF. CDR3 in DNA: TGCGCCAGCAGTCGAATTGGACTAGCATCCTACAATGAGCAGTTCTTC.

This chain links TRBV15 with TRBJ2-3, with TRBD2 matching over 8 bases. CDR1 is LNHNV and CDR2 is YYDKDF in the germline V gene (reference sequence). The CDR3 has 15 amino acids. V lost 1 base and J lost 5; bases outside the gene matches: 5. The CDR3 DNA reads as TGTGCCACCAGCAGAGGGATGACTAGCGTAGATACGCAGTATTTT. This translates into CATSRGMTSVDTQYF. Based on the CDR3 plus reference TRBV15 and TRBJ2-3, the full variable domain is DAMVIQNPRYQVTQFGKPVTLSCSQTLNHNVMYWYQQKSSQAPKLLFHYYDKDFNNEADTPDNFQSRRPNTSFCFLDIRSPGLGDTAMYLCATSRGMTSVDTQYFGPGTRLTVL.

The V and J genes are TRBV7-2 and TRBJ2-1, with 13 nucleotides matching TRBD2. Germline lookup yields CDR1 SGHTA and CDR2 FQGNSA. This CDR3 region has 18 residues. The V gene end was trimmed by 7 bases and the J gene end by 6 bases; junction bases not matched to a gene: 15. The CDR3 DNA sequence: TGTGCCAGCACCCCACCTCTCGGTCGGACTAGCGGGAGCAATGAGCAGTTCTTC. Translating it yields CASTPPLGRTSGSNEQFF.

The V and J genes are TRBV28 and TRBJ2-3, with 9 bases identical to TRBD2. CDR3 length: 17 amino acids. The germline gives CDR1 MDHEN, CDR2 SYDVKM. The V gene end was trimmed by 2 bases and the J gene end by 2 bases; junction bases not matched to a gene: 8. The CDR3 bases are TGTGCCAGCAGTTTAACATTGACTAGCGGCTCCACAGATACGCAGTATTTT. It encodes CASSLTLTSGSTDTQYF.

CDR3: CSASTGTRGTGELFF. The CDR3, as DNA: TGCAGTGCCAGTACCGGGACTAGAGGGACCGGGGAGCTGTTTTTT. The chain has TRBV20-1 and TRBJ2-2, with 8 bases fitting TRBD2. V lost 6 bases to trimming and J lost 5 bases; unmatched junction nucleotides: 11. The CDR3 extends over 15 amino acids. Germline CDR1 reads DFQATT; CDR2 reads SNEGSKA (reference sequence).